Listed below are T cell receptor beta chains from one sample, sequenced in a study of human T cells and chemical hapten exposure. TCRdb passed the RACE reads through MiXCR, listing each CDR3 protein once. The table lists about 80,000 distinct CDR3 sequences, about a tenth of them singletons. The input for sequencing was whole blood, taken in connection with sensitization to the hapten diphenylcyclopropenone (DPC). These receptor sequences come from a woman aged 45 to 65 with alopecia areata. Some clones in this sample may be carry-over from other donors' samples. Each CDR3 is given with its conserved first and last residue. The D gene is left open where the match is weak. Some rows have no size entry. The others give once, few or many, or a class for an expanded clone.

J,size,D,V,CDR3,DNA
TRBJ2-5,few,.,TRBV29-1,CSVDRAGRQETQYF,TGCAGCGTTGATAGGGCAGGGAGACAAGAGACCCAGTACTTC
TRBJ2-2,few,TRBD1,TRBV12-3/TRBV12-4,CASSLWQGASGELFF,TGTGCCAGCAGTTTATGGCAGGGGGCGTCCGGGGAGCTGTTTTTT
TRBJ2-7,.,TRBD1,TRBV18,CVSSLGQDSYEQYF,TGTGTCAGCTCACTAGGACAGGACTCCTACGAGCAGTACTTC
TRBJ1-5,.,TRBD1,TRBV27,CASSVNRGPNQPQHF,TGTGCCAGCAGTGTTAACAGGGGGCCCAATCAGCCCCAGCATTTT
TRBJ2-3,.,.,TRBV29-1,CSARAGPGTDTQYF,TGCAGCGCCCGCGCGGGACCAGGGACAGATACGCAGTATTTT
TRBJ2-3,.,.,TRBV11-2,CASSQVFTPDTQYF,TGTGCCAGCAGCCAAGTTTTCACCCCGGATACGCAGTATTTT
TRBJ2-5,few,.,TRBV29-1,CSVGAEETQYF,TGCAGCGTTGGTGCGGAAGAGACCCAGTACTTC
TRBJ1-2,many,.,TRBV28,CASGRGPGYTF,TGTGCCAGCGGCAGGGGCCCTGGCTACACCTTC
TRBJ2-1,few,.,TRBV5-1,CASSLTLEQFF,TGCGCCAGCAGCTTGACTCTTGAGCAGTTCTTC
TRBJ1-4,.,.,TRBV18,CASSPQNEKLFF,TGTGCCAGCTCACCACAGAATGAAAAACTGTTTTTT
TRBJ1-1,few,.,TRBV29-1,CSVRFPGARTEAFF,TGCAGCGTCCGCTTTCCGGGGGCGCGTACTGAAGCTTTCTTT
TRBJ1-1,.,TRBD1,TRBV10-2,CASRDRLTGAFF,TGCGCCAGCCGGGACAGACTTACTGGAGCTTTCTTT
TRBJ1-2,.,TRBD1,TRBV19,CASSSGQPKTF,TGTGCCAGTAGTTCGGGACAGCCAAAGACCTTC
TRBJ2-1,many,TRBD2,TRBV7-2,CASSGLAGASPLGEQFF,TGTGCCAGCAGCGGTCTAGCGGGAGCTTCTCCACTCGGGGAGCAGTTCTTC
TRBJ2-1,few,.,TRBV11-3,CASSSNRVRGDEQFF,TGTGCCAGCAGCTCGAACAGGGTTCGGGGCGATGAGCAGTTCTTC
TRBJ2-1,.,.,TRBV9,CASSPPIAVGYNEQFF,TGTGCCAGCAGCCCCCCCATTGCGGTCGGCTACAATGAGCAGTTCTTC